This section outlines one T cell receptor beta chain sequence together with its context. This sample was included in a study of blood T cell repertoires in COVID-19. Study background: Samples taken during acute and convalescent COVID-19 were collected in the United States, Italy and Spain.

In the original analysis: Scientists estimated how many nucleated cells there were by amplifying reference gene primers. The repertoire was sequenced with immunoSEQ multiplex PCR; TCRdb's copy has only in-frame clones and lacks some. D and trimming come from the DNA, and the V and J calls and clone size come from that table. The sample yields tens of thousands of clones, roughly 76% seen once. Unmatched junction bases numbered 4, after V lost 3 bases and J lost 0 bases. The CDR3 is 15 amino acids. Germline V gives CDR1 SGHDT, CDR2 YYEEEE. The origin of this receptor is a woman aged 80 or over with active or convalescent COVID-19. This chain uses TRBV5-6 with TRBJ2-7; 9 positions agree with TRBD1. Source material: peripheral blood. Here the CDR3 DNA reads TGTGCCAGCAGCTCGGCGGACAGGGGCTCCTACGAGCAGTACTTC. Its translation: CASSSADRGSYEQYF.